This passage covers 3 T cell receptor beta chains from one sample sequenced in a study of blood T cell repertoires in COVID-19. TCRdb keeps only in-frame clones here, not all; method: immunoSEQ multiplex PCR. Among hundreds of thousands of clones listed, over 80% were seen once. The specimen sequenced was PBMCs or T cells enriched from blood (not recorded which). Every receptor here comes from a woman under 30 who had recovered from COVID-19.

Points on this clone: The germline gene is not matched at one end of the junction; a read error may be the cause. V usage is TRBV9 and J usage is TRBJ1-2, with a tentative D call TRBD1 (5 bases). The CDR3 is made up of 12 amino acids. Germline CDR1 is SGDLS and CDR2 is YYNGEE. The CDR3 nucleotides read TGTGCCAGCAGCCCTCAGGGCCCCAGGTTGCTCTTC. As protein: CASSPQGPRLLF. Complete variable domain (other parts from reference TRBV9 and TRBJ1-2): DSGVTQTPKHLITATGQRVTLRCSPRSGDLSVYWYQQSLDQGLQFLIQYYNGEERAKGNILERFSAQQFPDLHSELNLSSLELGDSALYFCASSPQGPRLLFGSGTRLTVV.

This clone was counted a few times. The chain uses TRBV4-3 and TRBJ2-7; D not certain. The V end was cut by 0 bases, the J end by 2 bases, with 5 bases between. The CDR3 consists of 13 residues. Germline V CDR1 and CDR2: LGHNA, YSLEER. DNA for the CDR3: TGCGCCAGCAGCCAAGATCCCACCTACGAGCAGTACTTC. The encoded protein is CASSQDPTYEQYF.

The sample holds one count of this clone. This rearrangement joins TRBV3-1 (or the pseudogene TRBV3-2) to TRBJ2-2, with D hard to call. CDR1 and CDR2 (germline): LGHDT, YNNKEL (reference sequence). The CDR3 consists of 14 residues. Trimming stripped 4 bases from V and 5 bases from J, with 11 bases between. The CDR3 DNA follows: TGTGCCAGCAGCCTCCCCCGTCTTACCGGGGAGCTGTTTTTT. This gives the protein CASSLPRLTGELFF.